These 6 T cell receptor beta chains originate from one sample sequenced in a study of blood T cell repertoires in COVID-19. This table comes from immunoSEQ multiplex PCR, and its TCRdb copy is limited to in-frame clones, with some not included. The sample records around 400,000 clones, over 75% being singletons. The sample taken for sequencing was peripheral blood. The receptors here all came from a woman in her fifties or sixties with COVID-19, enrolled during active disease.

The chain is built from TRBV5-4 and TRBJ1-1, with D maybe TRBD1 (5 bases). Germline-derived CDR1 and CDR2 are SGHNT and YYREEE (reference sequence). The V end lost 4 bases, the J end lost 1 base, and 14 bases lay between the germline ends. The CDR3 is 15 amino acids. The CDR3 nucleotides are TGTGCCAGCAGCCCTACCACAGGAGAGAACACTGAAGCTTTCTTT. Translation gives CASSPTTGENTEAFF.

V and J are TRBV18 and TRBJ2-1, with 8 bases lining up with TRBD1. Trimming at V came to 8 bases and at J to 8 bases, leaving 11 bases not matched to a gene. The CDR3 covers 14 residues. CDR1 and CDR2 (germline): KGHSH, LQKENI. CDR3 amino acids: CASRQGAMRDEQFF. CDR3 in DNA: TGTGCCAGCCGCCAGGGGGCGATGCGGGATGAGCAGTTCTTC.

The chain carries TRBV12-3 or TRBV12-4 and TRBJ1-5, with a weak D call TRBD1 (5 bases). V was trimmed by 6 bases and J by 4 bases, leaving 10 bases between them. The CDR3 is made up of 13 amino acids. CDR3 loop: CASRPDSNQPQHF. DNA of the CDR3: TGTGCCAGCAGGCCAGACAGTAATCAGCCCCAGCATTTT.

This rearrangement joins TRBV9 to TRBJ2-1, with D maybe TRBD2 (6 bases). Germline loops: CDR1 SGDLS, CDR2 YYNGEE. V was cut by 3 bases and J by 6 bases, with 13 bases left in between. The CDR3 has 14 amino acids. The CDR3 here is CASSAGTPSNEQFF. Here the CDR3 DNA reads TGTGCCAGCAGCGCCGGGACTCCCTCCAATGAGCAGTTCTTC.

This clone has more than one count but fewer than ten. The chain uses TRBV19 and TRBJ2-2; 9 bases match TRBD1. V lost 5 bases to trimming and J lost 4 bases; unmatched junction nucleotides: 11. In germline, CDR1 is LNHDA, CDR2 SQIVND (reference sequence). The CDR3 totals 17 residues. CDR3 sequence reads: CASSALPGTGSTGELFF. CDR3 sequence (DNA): TGTGCCAGTAGTGCCCTTCCCGGGACAGGGAGCACCGGGGAGCTGTTTTTT.

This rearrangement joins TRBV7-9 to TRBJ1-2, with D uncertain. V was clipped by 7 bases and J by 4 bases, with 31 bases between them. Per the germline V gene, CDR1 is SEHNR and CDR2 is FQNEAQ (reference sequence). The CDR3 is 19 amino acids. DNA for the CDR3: TGTGCCAGCACCCTACGCCGAGGTCTTAATCGGGAGGTTGGCTATGGCTACACCTTC. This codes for CASTLRRGLNREVGYGYTF.